The 11 T cell receptor beta chains below come from one sample, sequenced in a study of STAT5B mutations in CD4+ large granular lymphocyte leukemia. Generated by immunoSEQ multiplex PCR, the TCRdb table keeps only in-frame clones and is missing some. This table holds tens of thousands of clones, roughly 85% found once. Sequences were obtained from CD4+ T cells from blood buffy coats. The receptors were gathered from a human donor in good health.

The chain uses TRBV9 and TRBJ2-3; tentative D call: TRBD1 (6 bases). V lost 3 bases to trimming and J lost 5 bases, with 16 bases between them. The germline V gene encodes CDR1 SGDLS and CDR2 YYNGEE. The CDR3 runs to 15 residues. CDR3 sequence: CASSATGLYGDTQYF. Written as DNA, the CDR3 is TGTGCCAGCAGCGCCACAGGGTTGTACGGAGATACGCAGTATTTT.

The chain links TRBV7-2 to TRBJ2-1, with 13 bases identical to TRBD2. CDR3 length: 17 residues. CDR1 is SGHTA, CDR2 FQGNSA, per germline. The J segment lost 2 bases and the V segment lost 6 bases, leaving 7 bases of the junction unmatched. DNA for the CDR3: TGTGCCAGCAGTTTTGGACTAGCGGGAGATCCCTACAATGAGCAGTTCTTC. Its protein product is CASSFGLAGDPYNEQFF.

V and J are TRBV28 and TRBJ2-1, with 12 bases fitting TRBD2. Looked up from germline, CDR1 is MDHEN and CDR2 is SYDVKM. This CDR3 contains 18 residues. V shed 2 bases and J 5 bases; nucleotides not matched to a gene: 10. In DNA form, the CDR3 reads TGTGCCAGCAGTTTAGAACTAGCGGGAGGTGGGGCTGACAATGAGCAGTTCTTC. Translated, it gives CASSLELAGGGADNEQFF.

CDR3 loop: CASSSLMGSGTGEQFF. CDR3 nucleotide sequence: TGTGCCAGCAGTTCCTTAATGGGTAGCGGGACTGGTGAGCAGTTCTTC. This chain connects TRBV6-5 to TRBJ2-1, with 8 bases lining up with TRBD2. Per germline, CDR1 MNHEY and CDR2 SVGAGI. This CDR3 contains 16 residues. V dropped 4 bases and J dropped 9; count of bases not matched to a gene: 14.

The rearrangement joins TRBV7-9 to TRBJ2-7; TRBD2 matches at 7 bases. Trimming at V came to 5 bases and at J to 4 bases, leaving 5 bases not matched to a gene. Germline CDR1 reads SEHNR; CDR2 reads FQNEAQ (reference sequence). The CDR3 runs to 13 residues. CDR3 DNA sequence: TGTGCCAGCAGCCTTGGGGGAGGGTACGAGCAGTACTTC. This translates into CASSLGGGYEQYF.

The chain couples TRBV28 to TRBJ1-2; TRBD1 aligns across 11 bases. The CDR3 spans 18 residues. V was clipped by 1 base and J by 2 bases; unmatched bases: 9. CDR1 and CDR2 (germline): MDHEN, SYDVKM. The DNA for the CDR3 is TGTGCCAGCAGTTTATTTCCCCTGGGACAGGGGGGCAACTATGGCTACACCTTC. Translated: CASSLFPLGQGGNYGYTF.

This chain joins TRBV15 and TRBJ2-1, with 9 bases aligning to TRBD2. Per germline, CDR1 LNHNV and CDR2 YYDKDF (reference sequence). The CDR3 contains 15 residues. V lost 3 bases to trimming and J lost 10 bases; unmatched junction nucleotides: 10. CDR3 loop: CATSSFAGGPGEQFF. The CDR3 DNA reads TGTGCCACCAGCAGTTTCGCGGGAGGGCCGGGGGAGCAGTTCTTC.

The V and J genes are TRBV9 and TRBJ1-1; TRBD1 is a possible D gene (6 bases). This CDR3 comprises 18 residues. The germline gives CDR1 SGDLS, CDR2 YYNGEE. V lost 2 bases and J lost 2, with 22 bases in between. The CDR3 sequence: CASSVGSGGGGGNTEAFF. The DNA for the CDR3 is TGTGCCAGCAGCGTTGGGAGCGGAGGGGGAGGGGGAAACACTGAAGCTTTCTTT.

This clone has more than one count but fewer than ten. The chain combines TRBV29-1 with TRBJ1-5, with a possible D match to TRBD1 (6 bases). Trimming took off 5 bases at V and 3 bases at J, with 11 bases between the two ends. This CDR3 spans 13 amino acids. Germline V lookup: CDR1 SQVTM, CDR2 ANQGSEA. The CDR3 sequence: CSVRDNHNQPQHF. The CDR3 bases are TGCAGCGTTAGGGACAACCACAATCAGCCCCAGCATTTT.

This chain joins TRBV5-1 and TRBJ2-2, with D perhaps TRBD2 (5 bases). Trimming stripped 2 bases from V and 3 bases from J, with 8 bases between. Germline CDR1 and CDR2: SGHRS and YFSETQ. The CDR3 is made up of 14 amino acids. CDR3 nucleotides: TGCGCCAGCAGCTTCGACGGGGACACCGGGGAGCTGTTTTTT. Translating gives CASSFDGDTGELFF.

The chain links TRBV27 to TRBJ1-1, with 10 bases fitting TRBD1. This CDR3 comprises 16 residues. CDR1 MNHEY and CDR2 SMNVEV come from the germline V gene (reference sequence). V shed 5 bases and J 1 base; nucleotides not matched to a gene: 7. CDR3 in DNA: TGTGCCAGCAGTACGCGACAGGGGGCGGGGAACACTGAAGCTTTCTTT. Protein product: CASSTRQGAGNTEAFF.